Presented here are 23 T cell receptor beta chains from one specimen sequenced in a study of shared clonotypes between healthy human individuals. The protocol was immunoSEQ multiplex PCR, while the TCRdb copy is restricted to in-frame clones and leaves out a portion. The data contain around 1.1 million clones, 75% to 80% of them seen just once; the ten biggest clones take up 0.6% to 0.7%. Sequencing was performed on memory CD4+ T cells from PBMCs. The subset was: CD45RA-negative fraction. The receptors derive from a young man in good health. Some clones in this sample may be carry-over from other donors' samples.

This chain uses TRBV14 with TRBJ2-7; D is possibly TRBD1 (6 bases). Trimming took 0 bases from V and 2 from J, leaving 8 bases between them. The CDR3 has 14 amino acids. Germline assignment: CDR1 SGHDN and CDR2 FVKESK. For the CDR3, the DNA is TGTGCCAGCAGCCAAGAACCAGGGGCCTACGAGCAGTACTTC. Its protein product is CASSQEPGAYEQYF.

With respect to this clone: The same CDR3 arises from other DNA sequences in this sample as well. This chain links TRBV2 with TRBJ2-1; D is perhaps TRBD1 or TRBD2 (5 bases each). CDR3 length equals 14 residues. CDR1 and CDR2 (germline): SNHLY, FYNNEI. The V end was cut by 3 bases, the J end by 2 bases, with 8 bases between. The CDR3: CASSDGTAYNEQFF. The CDR3 DNA reads TGTGCCAGCAGTGACGGGACCGCCTACAATGAGCAGTTCTTC.

This rearrangement joins TRBV7-2 to TRBJ1-2; D might be TRBD1 (5 bases). This CDR3 contains 13 residues. Germline values: CDR1 SGHTA, CDR2 FQGNSA. Trimming removed 1 base from V and 7 bases from J, with 10 bases in between. The CDR3 DNA reads TGTGCCAGCAGCTTAGTGGACAAAGCTGGCTACACCTTC. It specifies CASSLVDKAGYTF.

This clone was seen more than once but under ten times. The CDR3 loop reads CASSLMGTGVNEQFF. The DNA of the CDR3 is TGTGCCAGCAGTTTAATGGGCACAGGTGTTAATGAGCAGTTCTTC. J is TRBJ2-1 and V is TRBV28, with D perhaps matching TRBD1 (5 bases). Germline V lookup: CDR1 MDHEN, CDR2 SYDVKM. Trimming left V 2 bases short and J 7 bases short, with 15 bases between. The CDR3 covers 15 residues.

The chain uses TRBV2 and TRBJ2-5; 10 positions agree with TRBD2. Germline loops: CDR1 SNHLY, CDR2 FYNNEI. J was trimmed by 4 bases and V by 6 bases; bases with no gene match: 14. The CDR3 sequence is 17 residues long. Here the CDR3 reads CASRDGFLAGVVETQYF. DNA of the CDR3: TGTGCCAGCAGGGATGGTTTTCTAGCGGGAGTTGTAGAGACCCAGTACTTC.

The chain carries TRBV10-3 and TRBJ1-2; D remains unclear. The length of the CDR3 is 14 residues. The ends were cut back, 5 bases at V and 2 bases at J, with 12 bases in the middle. Germline-derived CDR1 and CDR2 are ENHRY and SYGVKD. CDR3 amino acids: CAISPGPINYGYTF. Here the CDR3 DNA reads TGTGCCATCAGTCCCGGGCCGATCAACTATGGCTACACCTTC.

This clone appeared a single time. The CDR3 sequence is CASSLTLSNTGELFF. Written as DNA, the CDR3 is TGTGCCAGCAGCTTAACCCTATCGAACACCGGGGAGCTGTTTTTT. The rearrangement uses TRBV7-8 and TRBJ2-2; D is unclear. V was pared by 2 bases and J by 0 bases, with 7 bases between. The CDR3 loop spans 15 amino acids. The germline V gene encodes CDR1 SGHVS and CDR2 FQNEAQ. The full variable domain, in which reference TRBV7-8 and TRBJ2-2 provide the parts outside the CDR3, is GAGVSQSPRYKVAKRGQDVALRCDPISGHVSLFWYQQALGQGPEFLTYFQNEAQLDKSGLPSDRFFAERPEGSVSTLKIQRTQQEDSAVYLCASSLTLSNTGELFFGEGSRLTVL.

The V gene is TRBV7-2, the J gene TRBJ2-7; D gene unclear. Trimming stripped 1 base from V and 0 bases from J, with 7 bases between. CDR1 and CDR2 (germline): SGHTA, FQGNSA. The length of the CDR3 is 14 residues. The CDR3 DNA follows: TGTGCCAGCAGCTTAGAATTCAGCTCCTACGAGCAGTACTTC. Its translation: CASSLEFSSYEQYF.

This sequence joins TRBV18 and TRBJ2-7; TRBD1 or TRBD2 may be the D gene (5 bases each). Germline CDR1 and CDR2: KGHSH and LQKENI. V dropped 3 bases and J dropped 3 bases, with 15 bases sitting between them. The CDR3 contains 15 residues. The DNA of the CDR3 is TGTGCCAGCTCACCGTCCGGGACCGCTGACTACGAGCAGTACTTC. Residues: CASSPSGTADYEQYF.

The chain combines TRBV29-1 with TRBJ2-3, with 7 bases that match TRBD1. Germline CDR1 reads SQVTM; CDR2 reads ANQGSEA. The CDR3 loop spans 14 amino acids. Trimming removed 8 bases from V and 9 bases from J; junction bases left unmatched: 17. In nucleotides, the CDR3 is TGCAGCTCTTGGACAGGCTTGGGAACTACAACGCAGTATTTT. Encoded protein: CSSWTGLGTTTQYF.

This clone showed up many times. The same CDR3 arises from other DNA sequences in this sample as well. V is TRBV5-1 and J is TRBJ2-7, with 11 bases matching TRBD2. Germline trimming cut 4 bases from V and 3 bases from J; bases unmatched to any gene: 6. The CDR3 contains 15 residues. Germline CDR1 and CDR2: SGHRS and YFSETQ. CDR3 loop: CASSPSSGRNYEQYF. CDR3 sequence (DNA): TGCGCCAGCAGCCCGTCTAGCGGGAGGAACTACGAGCAGTACTTC.

CDR3 nucleotides: TGTGCCAGCAGTCGTACAGATCAGCCCCAGCATTTT. This translates into CASSRTDQPQHF. The J gene is TRBJ1-5, the V gene TRBV28; D unresolved. V was pared by 5 bases and J by 5 bases, with 7 bases between. The germline V gene has CDR1 MDHEN and CDR2 SYDVKM. This CDR3 comprises 12 residues.

This clone appeared once. This sequence joins TRBV7-3 and TRBJ2-3, with D uncertain. V was clipped by 1 base and J by 0 bases, with 8 bases between them. CDR1 SGHTA and CDR2 FQGTGA come from the germline V gene. The CDR3 covers 15 residues. DNA of the CDR3: TGTGCCAGCAGCTTAAGTCGTCATAGCACAGATACGCAGTATTTT. It specifies CASSLSRHSTDTQYF.

The J gene is TRBJ1-1, the V gene TRBV5-1, with a weak D call TRBD1 (6 bases). From germline, CDR1 is SGHRS and CDR2 YFSETQ. This CDR3 contains 16 residues. Trimming left V 0 bases short and J 4 bases short, with 16 bases between. CDR3 protein: CASSLAPQGMGTEAFF. The CDR3 DNA sequence: TGCGCCAGCAGCTTGGCTCCACAGGGCATGGGCACTGAAGCTTTCTTT. Variable domain in full (rest from reference TRBV5-1 and TRBJ1-1): KAGVTQTPRYLIKTRGQQVTLSCSPISGHRSVSWYQQTPGQGLQFLFEYFSETQRNKGNFPGRFSGRQFSNSRSEMNVSTLELGDSALYLCASSLAPQGMGTEAFFGQGTRLTVV.

A remark on this clone: Lacking the conserved final phenylalanine or tryptophan, this CDR3 likely reflects a read error. This chain uses TRBV5-1 with TRBJ1-4; perhaps TRBD1 as D (5 bases). CDR1 SGHRS and CDR2 YFSETQ come from the germline V gene. The CDR3 totals 16 residues. V gave up 1 base and J gave up 3 bases, with 13 bases separating them. CDR3 nucleotides: TGCGCCAGCAGCTTGTCGGGGTCAGGGTCTAATGAAAAACTGTTTTCT. Translating gives CASSLSGSGSNEKLFS.

The table lists this clone with a count of one. V is TRBV6-1 and J is TRBJ1-5; D remains unclear. The V and J ends lost 8 bases and 4 bases respectively, with 18 bases between them. This CDR3 contains 15 residues. Germline CDR1 and CDR2: MNHNS and SASEGT. CDR3 loop: CASGESTGVNQPQHF. DNA for the CDR3: TGTGCCAGCGGGGAGAGTACCGGGGTTAATCAGCCCCAGCATTTT.

Only one count was recorded for this clone. This chain connects TRBV18 to TRBJ2-7, with 7 bases fitting TRBD1. Germline CDR1 KGHSH, CDR2 LQKENI. The trim removed 6 bases at V and 0 bases at J, leaving 8 bases unmatched. The CDR3 is 15 residues long. The CDR3 loop reads CASSPNRDSSYEQYF. CDR3 bases: TGTGCCAGCTCTCCGAACCGGGACAGCTCCTACGAGCAGTACTTC. The full variable domain, completed using reference TRBV18 and TRBJ2-7, is NAGVMQNPRHLVRRRGQEARLRCSPMKGHSHVYWYRQLPEEGLKFMVYLQKENIIDESGMPKERFSAEFPKEGPSILRIQQVVRGDSAAYFCASSPNRDSSYEQYFGPGTRLTVT.

The V call is TRBV7-8, the J call TRBJ1-2, with a tentative D call TRBD1 (6 bases). Trimming stripped 0 bases from V and 3 bases from J, with 11 bases between. This CDR3 contains 15 residues. Germline assignment: CDR1 SGHVS and CDR2 FQNEAQ. CDR3 sequence: CASSLARGGDYGYTF. The CDR3 coding sequence is TGTGCCAGCAGCTTAGCGAGAGGGGGGGACTATGGCTACACCTTC.

Ten or more counts support this clone. This sequence joins TRBV2 and TRBJ2-1, with D unresolved. CDR1 and CDR2 from the germline V gene are SNHLY and FYNNEI. CDR3 length equals 15 residues. Trimming stripped 3 bases from V and 2 bases from J, with 11 bases between. The CDR3 region has the DNA TGTGCCAGCAGTGAGGGTGGCTGGGCCTACAATGAGCAGTTCTTC. Translation: CASSEGGWAYNEQFF.

The V and J genes are TRBV7-2 and TRBJ2-1; 12 bases line up with TRBD1. Germline loops: CDR1 SGHTA, CDR2 FQGNSA. The CDR3 extends over 16 amino acids. V dropped 5 bases and J dropped 5; count of bases not matched to a gene: 7. CDR3: CASSRTRDRGHNEQFF. The DNA for the CDR3 is TGTGCCAGCAGCCGGACCCGGGACAGGGGGCACAATGAGCAGTTCTTC.

Ten or more counts support this clone. This chain connects TRBV5-4 to TRBJ2-3; 11 bases line up with TRBD2. Germline loops: CDR1 SGHNT, CDR2 YYREEE (reference sequence). V trimming: 5 bases; J trimming: 5 bases; junction bases outside the gene matches: 7. The CDR3 covers 15 residues. CDR3 sequence reads: CASRQLAGVGDTQYF. DNA of the CDR3: TGTGCCAGCAGACAACTAGCGGGAGTAGGAGATACGCAGTATTTT.

The gene calls are TRBV6-5 and TRBJ1-2, with a possible D match to TRBD1 (5 bases). The V and J ends lost 6 bases and 8 bases respectively, with 19 bases between them. The CDR3 consists of 14 residues. Germline loops: CDR1 MNHEY, CDR2 SVGAGI. CDR3 sequence reads: CASSHPQGSSGYTF. CDR3 in DNA: TGTGCCAGCAGCCATCCGCAGGGTTCCTCGGGCTACACCTTC.

The rearrangement joins TRBV4-2 to TRBJ2-2, with 7 positions matching TRBD2. The junction had 5 bases not matched to a gene; V was cut back by 2 bases and J by 2 bases. The CDR3 loop spans 16 amino acids. The V gene's germline CDR1 is LGHNA and CDR2 YNFKEQ. The CDR3 nucleotides are TGTGCCAGCAGCCAACGCCTAGCGGCCAACACCGGGGAGCTGTTTTTT. Translated, it gives CASSQRLAANTGELFF.